The subject of this entry is one T cell receptor beta chain. Authors' analysis steps: The authors estimated nucleated cell counts from reference gene primer amplification. Measured with immunoSEQ multiplex PCR; TCRdb has only the in-frame clones, and not every one. From that table come the V and J calls and clone size; the DNA was used to work out D and trimming. Among almost 400,000 clones listed, over 75% were seen once. The sample comes from a study of blood T cell repertoires in COVID-19. Background on the study: The analysed material was cDNA or gDNA that came from T cells, B-cell-depleted T cells, or PBMCs.

With 5 bases clipped from V and 3 bases from J, the junction kept 10 bases outside the gene matches. Germline CDR1 is MNHEY and CDR2 is SVGAGI. There are 15 residues in the CDR3. Enrollees, about 18 to 90 years old, lived in fewer than 25 US areas. Cohort assignment relied on participant-reported clinical history. The receptor was isolated from a woman younger than 45 with acute COVID-19. Sequenced material: PBMCs or T cells enriched from blood (not recorded which). The genes are TRBV6-5 and TRBJ2-7, with 7 bases that match TRBD1. The CDR3 DNA follows: TGTGCCAGCAGTCTTGAGGGGGACAGATACTACGAGCAGTACTTC. It translates to CASSLEGDRYYEQYF.